These T cell receptor beta chains were read from a single sample in a study of Ad26.COV2.S vaccination and SARS-CoV-2 variants. Profiled with immunoSEQ multiplex PCR; TCRdb holds only in-frame clones, not every one. The sample consists of about 400,000 clones, about 91% of them appearing once. This specimen was peripheral blood, taken in a trial of Ad26.COV2.S vaccine versus placebo. The receptor set was obtained from a person aged 18-60 years who received the Ad26.COV2.S COVID-19 vaccine or a placebo. The CDR3 runs from the conserved cysteine through the conserved F or W. The order of the fields is clone size, J gene, V gene, D gene, CDR3 protein, CDR3 DNA. The D gene is left open where the match is weak. The size field is filled for only some rows; it gives once, few, many or a size class.

clone_size: .
j_call: TRBJ2-1
v_call: TRBV20-1
d_call: TRBD1
cdr3_aa: CSASDDRGNEQFF
cdr3_nt: TGCAGTGCTAGTGACGACAGGGGGAATGAGCAGTTCTTC

clone_size: .
j_call: TRBJ1-2
v_call: TRBV28
d_call: .
cdr3_aa: CAASSLPPNYGYTF
cdr3_nt: TGTGCCGCCTCTAGTCTCCCTCCTAACTATGGCTACACCTTC

clone_size: .
j_call: TRBJ1-5
v_call: TRBV6-1
d_call: .
cdr3_aa: CASSEGHLEQPQHF
cdr3_nt: TGTGCCAGCAGTGAAGGACATTTAGAGCAGCCCCAGCATTTT

clone_size: .
j_call: TRBJ2-3
v_call: TRBV5-1
d_call: TRBD2
cdr3_aa: CASGRGGTDTQYF
cdr3_nt: TGCGCCAGCGGGCGGGGGGGCACAGATACGCAGTATTTT

clone_size: .
j_call: TRBJ2-1
v_call: TRBV3-1/TRBV3-2
d_call: .
cdr3_aa: CASSPTRDPYNEQFF
cdr3_nt: TGTGCCAGCAGCCCGACGCGGGACCCCTACAATGAGCAGTTCTTC

clone_size: .
j_call: TRBJ1-5
v_call: TRBV18
d_call: .
cdr3_aa: CASSPQQSNQPQHF
cdr3_nt: TGTGCCAGCTCACCACAACAGAGCAATCAGCCCCAGCATTTT

clone_size: .
j_call: TRBJ2-7
v_call: TRBV10-3
d_call: .
cdr3_aa: CAIRGVGSEEYEQYF
cdr3_nt: TGTGCCATCAGGGGTGTGGGCAGTGAGGAATACGAGCAGTACTTC

clone_size: .
j_call: TRBJ1-5
v_call: TRBV6-2/TRBV6-3
d_call: TRBD1
cdr3_aa: CASSYDRGYQPQHF
cdr3_nt: TGTGCCAGCAGTTACGACAGGGGGTATCAGCCCCAGCATTTT

clone_size: .
j_call: TRBJ2-1
v_call: TRBV6-5
d_call: .
cdr3_aa: CASRALHHNEQFF
cdr3_nt: TGTGCCAGCAGAGCCCTCCACCACAATGAGCAGTTCTTC

clone_size: .
j_call: TRBJ1-1
v_call: TRBV3-1/TRBV3-2
d_call: TRBD1
cdr3_aa: CASSQGATGGASGAFF
cdr3_nt: TGTGCCAGCAGCCAAGGGGCGACAGGGGGCGCATCGGGAGCTTTCTTT

clone_size: .
j_call: TRBJ1-2
v_call: TRBV30
d_call: .
cdr3_aa: CAWSVLWGEGYTF
cdr3_nt: TGTGCCTGGAGTGTACTCTGGGGGGAGGGCTACACCTTC

clone_size: once
j_call: TRBJ1-2
v_call: TRBV12-3/TRBV12-4
d_call: .
cdr3_aa: CASSLTGVVGYTF
cdr3_nt: TGTGCCAGCAGTTTAACGGGGGTGGTTGGCTACACCTTC

clone_size: .
j_call: TRBJ1-2
v_call: TRBV29-1
d_call: .
cdr3_aa: CSVRVGPRYGYTF
cdr3_nt: TGCAGCGTCCGCGTGGGACCCCGTTATGGCTACACCTTC

clone_size: .
j_call: TRBJ2-3
v_call: TRBV7-2
d_call: .
cdr3_aa: CASSSPQGLDTQYF
cdr3_nt: TGTGCCAGCAGCTCTCCCCAGGGTCTCGATACGCAGTATTTT

clone_size: .
j_call: TRBJ2-1
v_call: TRBV19
d_call: .
cdr3_aa: CASRGDGSSYNEQFF
cdr3_nt: TGTGCCAGTAGAGGGGACGGAAGCTCCTACAATGAGCAGTTCTTC

clone_size: .
j_call: TRBJ2-1
v_call: TRBV5-4
d_call: TRBD2
cdr3_aa: CASSGGLAGGFEQFF
cdr3_nt: TGTGCCAGCAGCGGGGGACTAGCGGGAGGGTTTGAGCAGTTCTTC

clone_size: .
j_call: TRBJ1-1
v_call: TRBV11-3
d_call: TRBD1
cdr3_aa: CASSARDRGMNTEAFF
cdr3_nt: TGTGCCAGCAGCGCCCGGGACAGGGGAATGAACACTGAAGCTTTCTTT

clone_size: .
j_call: TRBJ2-2
v_call: TRBV5-5
d_call: .
cdr3_aa: CASSFPDTGELFF
cdr3_nt: TGTGCCAGCAGCTTCCCTGACACCGGGGAGCTGTTTTTT

clone_size: once
j_call: TRBJ2-1
v_call: TRBV7-3
d_call: .
cdr3_aa: CASSPQGLLSNEQFF
cdr3_nt: TGTGCCAGCAGCCCCCAGGGCCTCCTCTCCAATGAGCAGTTCTTC

clone_size: .
j_call: TRBJ1-2
v_call: TRBV6-5
d_call: .
cdr3_aa: CASSYQANYGYTF
cdr3_nt: TGTGCCAGCAGTTACCAAGCTAACTATGGCTACACCTTC

clone_size: .
j_call: TRBJ2-1
v_call: TRBV10-3
d_call: .
cdr3_aa: CAISDRQVLGEQFF
cdr3_nt: TGTGCCATCAGTGATAGACAGGTTTTAGGGGAGCAGTTCTTC

clone_size: .
j_call: TRBJ1-5
v_call: TRBV2
d_call: .
cdr3_aa: CASSGDGVNQPQHF
cdr3_nt: TGTGCCAGCAGTGGGGACGGGGTTAATCAGCCCCAGCATTTT

clone_size: .
j_call: TRBJ1-2
v_call: TRBV24-1
d_call: .
cdr3_aa: CATSDFGGRGYTF
cdr3_nt: TGTGCCACCAGTGATTTCGGGGGCCGAGGCTACACCTTC

clone_size: .
j_call: TRBJ2-7
v_call: TRBV28
d_call: .
cdr3_aa: CASSSRAGSEQYF
cdr3_nt: TGTGCCAGCAGTTCCAGAGCAGGAAGCGAGCAGTACTTC

clone_size: .
j_call: TRBJ2-1
v_call: TRBV5-4
d_call: .
cdr3_aa: CASRRWGRSYNEQFF
cdr3_nt: TGTGCCAGCAGGAGATGGGGAAGAAGTTACAATGAGCAGTTCTTC

clone_size: .
j_call: TRBJ2-3
v_call: TRBV11-3
d_call: .
cdr3_aa: CASSLEGRSTDTQYF
cdr3_nt: TGTGCCAGCAGCTTAGAGGGAAGAAGCACAGATACGCAGTATTTT

clone_size: once
j_call: TRBJ2-2
v_call: TRBV28
d_call: .
cdr3_aa: CASSLTSPGELFF
cdr3_nt: TGTGCCAGCAGTTTAACAAGCCCAGGGGAGCTGTTTTTT

clone_size: .
j_call: TRBJ1-3
v_call: TRBV27
d_call: TRBD1
cdr3_aa: CASAIGQGGISGNTIYF
cdr3_nt: TGTGCCAGCGCCATCGGACAGGGTGGGATTTCTGGAAACACCATATATTTT

clone_size: .
j_call: TRBJ2-7
v_call: TRBV27
d_call: .
cdr3_aa: CASSVQGPLYEQYF
cdr3_nt: TGTGCCAGCAGTGTCCAGGGACCACTCTACGAGCAGTACTTC

clone_size: .
j_call: TRBJ1-1
v_call: TRBV6-6
d_call: TRBD1
cdr3_aa: CASSYRPGQGTEAFF
cdr3_nt: TGTGCCAGCAGTTACCGGCCAGGACAGGGGACTGAAGCTTTCTTT

clone_size: once
j_call: TRBJ2-7
v_call: TRBV18
d_call: .
cdr3_aa: CASSPGTAIRVLHEQYF
cdr3_nt: TGTGCCAGCTCACCGGGTACAGCGATAAGGGTTCTACACGAGCAGTACTTC

clone_size: .
j_call: TRBJ2-1
v_call: TRBV18
d_call: TRBD2
cdr3_aa: CASSQTSRAYNEQFF
cdr3_nt: TGTGCCAGCTCACAGACTAGCAGGGCCTACAATGAGCAGTTCTTC

clone_size: once
j_call: TRBJ2-5
v_call: TRBV7-9
d_call: TRBD2
cdr3_aa: CASSLGTSGVGETQYF
cdr3_nt: TGTGCCAGCAGCTTAGGGACAAGCGGGGTGGGGGAGACCCAGTACTTC

clone_size: once
j_call: TRBJ1-1
v_call: TRBV6-2/TRBV6-3
d_call: TRBD1
cdr3_aa: CASSRTGIEAFF
cdr3_nt: TGTGCCAGCAGTCGGACAGGGATTGAAGCTTTCTTT

clone_size: .
j_call: TRBJ2-7
v_call: TRBV7-2
d_call: TRBD1
cdr3_aa: CASSSDRGFYEQYF
cdr3_nt: TGTGCCAGCAGCTCCGACAGGGGGTTTTACGAGCAGTACTTC

clone_size: once
j_call: TRBJ2-2
v_call: TRBV11-3
d_call: TRBD2
cdr3_aa: CASSLGVIAGGNTGELFF
cdr3_nt: TGTGCCAGCAGCTTAGGAGTCATAGCGGGAGGGAACACCGGGGAGCTGTTTTTT

clone_size: .
j_call: TRBJ2-3
v_call: TRBV7-9
d_call: TRBD1
cdr3_aa: CASSLGQGQDTQYF
cdr3_nt: TGTGCCAGCAGCCTGGGACAGGGGCAAGATACGCAGTATTTT

clone_size: .
j_call: TRBJ2-1
v_call: TRBV11-2
d_call: .
cdr3_aa: CASSSRLVSYNEQFF
cdr3_nt: TGTGCCAGCAGCTCTAGATTGGTCTCCTACAATGAGCAGTTCTTC

clone_size: .
j_call: TRBJ1-1
v_call: TRBV30
d_call: .
cdr3_aa: CAWSGTLGTEAFF
cdr3_nt: TGTGCCTGGAGTGGCACGCTAGGGACTGAAGCTTTCTTT

clone_size: .
j_call: TRBJ2-7
v_call: TRBV5-4
d_call: .
cdr3_aa: CASSSEGARSYEQYF
cdr3_nt: TGTGCCAGCAGCAGCGAAGGAGCACGGAGCTACGAGCAGTACTTC

clone_size: .
j_call: TRBJ2-7
v_call: TRBV2
d_call: .
cdr3_aa: CASNKGLSGEQYF
cdr3_nt: TGTGCCAGCAACAAGGGTTTATCGGGGGAGCAGTACTTC

clone_size: .
j_call: TRBJ2-5
v_call: TRBV28
d_call: TRBD1
cdr3_aa: CASSYRGQGMKETQYF
cdr3_nt: TGTGCCAGCAGCTATCGGGGACAGGGAATGAAAGAGACCCAGTACTTC

clone_size: .
j_call: TRBJ2-1
v_call: TRBV28
d_call: TRBD2
cdr3_aa: CASSFRGRVYNEQFF
cdr3_nt: TGTGCCAGCAGTTTCCGTGGGAGGGTTTACAATGAGCAGTTCTTC

clone_size: .
j_call: TRBJ1-5
v_call: TRBV20-1
d_call: .
cdr3_aa: CSASLGDQPQHF
cdr3_nt: TGCAGTGCTAGTCTAGGGGATCAGCCCCAGCATTTT

clone_size: .
j_call: TRBJ2-2
v_call: TRBV6-5
d_call: .
cdr3_aa: CASKLQGGSGELFF
cdr3_nt: TGTGCCAGCAAACTACAGGGCGGGAGCGGGGAGCTGTTTTTT

clone_size: .
j_call: TRBJ2-7
v_call: TRBV5-1
d_call: .
cdr3_aa: CASSLGPTAYEQYF
cdr3_nt: TGCGCCAGCAGCTTGGGACCCACGGCCTACGAGCAGTACTTC

clone_size: .
j_call: TRBJ2-7
v_call: TRBV21-1
d_call: .
cdr3_aa: CASSKPPGQRKYEQYF
cdr3_nt: TGTGCCAGCAGCAAGCCTCCGGGACAGAGAAAATACGAGCAGTACTTC

clone_size: .
j_call: TRBJ2-5
v_call: TRBV25-1
d_call: .
cdr3_aa: CASSRLRETGETQYF
cdr3_nt: TGTGCCAGCAGTCGTTTGCGGGAAACCGGGGAGACCCAGTACTTC

clone_size: .
j_call: TRBJ1-1
v_call: TRBV5-1
d_call: .
cdr3_aa: CASNSPRDGSNTEAFF
cdr3_nt: TGCGCCAGCAACTCCCCCCGGGACGGTTCGAACACTGAAGCTTTCTTT

clone_size: .
j_call: TRBJ2-7
v_call: TRBV30
d_call: .
cdr3_aa: CAWNTPISYEQYF
cdr3_nt: TGTGCCTGGAACACACCGATCTCCTACGAGCAGTACTTC

clone_size: .
j_call: TRBJ1-4
v_call: TRBV2
d_call: TRBD1
cdr3_aa: CATTRDRGHEKLFF
cdr3_nt: TGTGCCACCACCCGGGACAGGGGCCATGAAAAACTGTTTTTT

clone_size: .
j_call: TRBJ2-1
v_call: TRBV5-6
d_call: TRBD2
cdr3_aa: CASSLAGTLYNEQFF
cdr3_nt: TGTGCCAGCAGCTTAGCGGGAACCCTCTACAATGAGCAGTTCTTC

clone_size: .
j_call: TRBJ1-2
v_call: TRBV9
d_call: TRBD1
cdr3_aa: CASSPGTAGNYGYTF
cdr3_nt: TGTGCCAGCAGCCCGGGGACAGCCGGAAACTATGGCTACACCTTC

clone_size: .
j_call: TRBJ2-3
v_call: TRBV28
d_call: .
cdr3_aa: CASGGFTDTQYF
cdr3_nt: TGTGCCAGCGGCGGTTTCACAGATACGCAGTATTTT

clone_size: .
j_call: TRBJ2-1
v_call: TRBV9
d_call: TRBD1
cdr3_aa: CASSVDRGPYNEQFF
cdr3_nt: TGTGCCAGCAGCGTCGACAGGGGGCCGTACAATGAGCAGTTCTTC

clone_size: .
j_call: TRBJ1-1
v_call: TRBV11-3
d_call: TRBD1
cdr3_aa: CASSLPGGLTEAFF
cdr3_nt: TGTGCCAGCAGTCTACCAGGGGGCTTGACTGAAGCTTTCTTT

clone_size: .
j_call: TRBJ1-5
v_call: TRBV6-5
d_call: .
cdr3_aa: CASSRNGGYGQPQHF
cdr3_nt: TGTGCCAGCAGTCGGAATGGGGGCTACGGTCAGCCCCAGCATTTT

clone_size: .
j_call: TRBJ1-1
v_call: TRBV19
d_call: .
cdr3_aa: CASSPRGAAYGAFF
cdr3_nt: TGTGCCAGTAGTCCCCGGGGAGCCGCCTATGGAGCTTTCTTT

clone_size: once
j_call: TRBJ2-3
v_call: TRBV19
d_call: .
cdr3_aa: CASSPTGSGTQYF
cdr3_nt: TGTGCCAGTAGTCCTACAGGGAGCGGTACGCAGTATTTT

clone_size: .
j_call: TRBJ1-4
v_call: TRBV19
d_call: .
cdr3_aa: CASSMIGGPSNEKLFF
cdr3_nt: TGTGCCAGTAGTATGATAGGCGGACCCTCGAATGAAAAACTGTTTTTT